This T cell receptor beta chain is drawn from a study of memory CD4+ T cells and cytomegalovirus serostatus. Profiled with immunoSEQ multiplex PCR; TCRdb holds only in-frame clones, not every one. The data contain over 55,000 clones, 70% to 80% of them seen just once; the ten biggest clones take up approximately 0.82%. Single viable CD3+CD4+CD8-CD45RO+ cells were sorted as the memory CD4+ T cells. The sample comprised memory CD4+ T cells from blood. This TCR derives from an adult in good health and CMV-seronegative.

CDR3 sequence reads: CASSLAGGRIEQYF. As DNA, the CDR3 is TGTGCCAGCAGCCTCGCGGGGGGGAGGATCGAGCAGTACTTC. This sequence joins TRBV7-9 and TRBJ2-7; the match to TRBD2 covers 9 bases. The J segment lost 6 bases and the V segment lost 5 bases, leaving 8 bases of the junction unmatched. The length of the CDR3 is 14 residues. Germline V CDR1 and CDR2: SEHNR, FQNEAQ (reference sequence). Supplemented by reference TRBV7-9 and TRBJ2-7, the full variable domain reads DTGVSQNPRHKITKRGQNVTFRCDPISEHNRLYWYRQTLGQGPEFLTYFQNEAQLEKSRLLSDRFSAERPKGSFSTLEIQRTEQGDSAMYLCASSLAGGRIEQYFGPGTRLTVT.